This is a list of T cell receptor beta chains from one sample in a study of blood T cell repertoires in COVID-19. TCRdb's copy holds only in-frame clones and misses some; the assay was immunoSEQ multiplex PCR. The sample has 300,000 or so clones; 70% to 90% are singletons. What was sequenced was PBMCs or T cells enriched from blood (not recorded which). Source of these receptors: a young woman who had recovered from COVID-19. Both conserved end residues are part of each CDR3. D genes are given only for firm matches. Expanded clones are given a class, and other clones once, few, many or no size at all.

TRBJ1-1	.	TRBD1	TRBV30	TGTGCCTGGAGTCGGGACAGGGGAAACACTGAAGCTTTCTTT	CAWSRDRGNTEAFF
TRBJ1-6	.	TRBD1	TRBV19	TGTGCCAGTAGTATCGGACAGGGGGTCGGTTCACCCCTCCACTTT	CASSIGQGVGSPLHF
TRBJ1-2	.	.	TRBV12-3/TRBV12-4	TGTGCCAGCAGTTTAAGGAGAACCTATGGCTACACCTTC	CASSLRRTYGYTF
TRBJ1-1	.	.	TRBV3-1/TRBV3-2	TGTGCCAGCAGCCAAGTTAATGAGAATTTGGCTTTCTTT	CASSQVNENLAFF
TRBJ1-1	few	.	TRBV6-2/TRBV6-3	TGTGCCAGCAGCATCGGGGTACAGACTGAAGCTTTCTTT	CASSIGVQTEAFF
TRBJ1-2	.	TRBD1	TRBV5-4	TGTGCCAGCAGCCTGACAGGGGGCTTTGGCTACACCTTC	CASSLTGGFGYTF
TRBJ2-3	.	TRBD2	TRBV11-3	TGTGCCAGCAGCTTAGCCCTAGCGGGGACCTCGGATACGCAGTATTTT	CASSLALAGTSDTQYF
TRBJ1-2	.	.	TRBV3-1/TRBV3-2	TGTGCCAGCAGCCAAGATCTTGGGAGCTATGGCTACACCTTC	CASSQDLGSYGYTF
TRBJ1-2	.	TRBD1	TRBV27	TGTGCCAGCCGTCGACCGGGACAGGGTGACTATGGCTACACCTTC	CASRRPGQGDYGYTF
TRBJ2-3	.	TRBD2	TRBV9	TGTGCCAGCAGCGTAGCTACGGGAGGACTCGCTAGCACAGATACGCAGTATTTT	CASSVATGGLASTDTQYF
TRBJ1-2	once	.	TRBV6-5	TGTGCCAGCAGTTACCCACAGGGCGATGGCTACACCTTC	CASSYPQGDGYTF
TRBJ1-1	.	.	TRBV30	TGTGCCTGGAGTGCCCTTATAAACACTGAAGCTTTCTTT	CAWSALINTEAFF
TRBJ1-1	.	TRBD1	TRBV6-5	TGTGCCAGCAGGGGGACAGGAGTGAACACTGAAGCTTTCTTT	CASRGTGVNTEAFF
TRBJ1-5	.	TRBD1	TRBV2	TGTGCCAGCCGGGGACAGGGAAATTCGCAGCCCCAGCATTTT	CASRGQGNSQPQHF
TRBJ1-3	many	.	TRBV13	TGTGCCAGCAGCCTAACCTCGTCCGGCTCTGGAAACACCATATATTTT	CASSLTSSGSGNTIYF
TRBJ2-3	once	TRBD2	TRBV5-1	TGCGCCAGCGACGTAAGCGGGGGGCTCAGAGATACGCAGTATTTT	CASDVSGGLRDTQYF
TRBJ2-2	.	.	TRBV11-3	TGTGCCAGCAGCCCTGCGCAGGGGAACACCGGGGAGCTGTTTTTT	CASSPAQGNTGELFF
TRBJ2-7	.	TRBD2	TRBV30	TGTGCCTGGACTAGCGGGGGGGCGGAAGAGCAGTACTTC	CAWTSGGAEEQYF
TRBJ2-7	.	TRBD1	TRBV27	TGTGCCAGCGGATTCCAGGGGACAGGGGGCCGGTACGAGCAGTACTTC	CASGFQGTGGRYEQYF
TRBJ2-7	once	.	TRBV4-1	TGCGCCAGCAGCCAAGATTGGGCAGCATACGAGCAGTACTTC	CASSQDWAAYEQYF
TRBJ2-7	.	.	TRBV4-1	TGCGCCAGCAGCCAGGGCGGGACCCCCATGCGGGAGCAGTACTTC	CASSQGGTPMREQYF
TRBJ2-2	.	.	TRBV29-1	TGCAGCGTTGAAGCCCAGACAGCCTTAACAACCGGGGAGCTGTTTTTT	CSVEAQTALTTGELFF
TRBJ1-4	.	.	TRBV2	TGTGCCAGCCTGTGGGGGGATAATGAAAAACTGTTTTTT	CASLWGDNEKLFF
TRBJ2-1	.	TRBD2	TRBV6-5	TGTGCCAGCAGTTACGGGGCGGGGGGCCCGAATGAGCAGTTCTTC	CASSYGAGGPNEQFF
TRBJ1-1	.	.	TRBV5-1	TGCGCCAGCAGCGCTAGCCAGGCGAACACTGAAGCTTTCTTT	CASSASQANTEAFF
TRBJ1-5	.	.	TRBV19	TGTGCCAGTAGCCGAGGGGGGGTGGCGACAACTATCGGCCGTCAGCCCCAGCATTTT	CASSRGGVATTIGRQPQHF
TRBJ2-3	.	.	TRBV27	TGTGCCAGCATCGGGTCCCCAGATACGCAGTATTTT	CASIGSPDTQYF
TRBJ2-2	.	TRBD1	TRBV7-9	TGTGCCAGCAGCCGGAAGGGACAGGGGGCCGGGGAGCTGTTTTTT	CASSRKGQGAGELFF
TRBJ1-2	.	TRBD1	TRBV6-1	TGTGCCAGCAGTGACGGGACAGGGGGCGTTTACGGAAATGGCTACACCTTC	CASSDGTGGVYGNGYTF
TRBJ1-2	few	.	TRBV19	TGTGCCAGCACAGGCCCCTATGGCTACACCTTC	CASTGPYGYTF
TRBJ2-3	.	TRBD2	TRBV9	TGTGCCAGCAGCGAGTCCCCCAAGCGGGGGACTTCGAGGGCAGATACGCAGTATTTT	CASSESPKRGTSRADTQYF